This entry lists 24 T cell receptor beta chains sequenced from one sample in a study of OX40 agonist ivuxolimab in advanced cancers. Library method: the immunoSEQ multiplex PCR assay. As stored in TCRdb, this immuneACCESS dataset retains in-frame rearrangements with V and J assigned. A fraction of the clones does not appear; measured against another copy, unresolved V genes explain less than half of the discrepancy, and the remainder lacks a known reason. The sample table holds roughly 45,000 clones, of which about 79% were seen once. The ten most abundant clones make up over 6.5% of the sample. The specimen was CD4+ or CD8+ T cells sorted from blood, collected in a trial of the OX40 agonist ivuxolimab. These receptors all stem from an adult with an advanced solid tumor such as melanoma, head and neck, liver or kidney cancer.

This clone was picked up one time. The chain is built from TRBV27 and TRBJ2-3; D gene ambiguous. V dropped 7 bases and J dropped 3 bases, with 17 bases sitting between them. This CDR3 comprises 15 residues. Germline V gene lookup returns CDR1 MNHEY and CDR2 SMNVEV (reference sequence). CDR3 DNA sequence: TGTGCCAGCACCTTACGTGGGGTAGTTACAGATACGCAGTATTTT. It yields the protein CASTLRGVVTDTQYF.

This clone has only one observation. This chain joins TRBV5-6 and TRBJ1-6; 7 bases fit TRBD1. This CDR3 spans 15 amino acids. V dropped 4 bases and J dropped 8; count of bases not matched to a gene: 9. From germline, CDR1 is SGHDT and CDR2 YYEEEE. The CDR3 sequence is CASSLPGGMDSPLHF. CDR3 DNA sequence: TGTGCCAGCAGCCTACCAGGGGGAATGGATTCACCCCTCCACTTT.

This clone was picked up one time. This chain links TRBV13 with TRBJ2-3; D gene ambiguous. The germline gives CDR1 PRHDT, CDR2 FYEKMQ (reference sequence). The CDR3 totals 13 residues. Between the trimmed V and J ends, which lost 5 bases and 1 base, there was a span of 7 bases. The CDR3 protein is CASSPDGTDTQYF. CDR3 sequence (DNA): TGTGCCAGCAGCCCCGACGGCACAGATACGCAGTATTTT.

On this clone: Additional DNA sequences in this sample encode the identical CDR3. The V call is TRBV6-5, the J call TRBJ1-1; D not resolved. This CDR3 contains 12 residues. Trimming left V 2 bases short and J 4 bases short, with 5 bases between. Germline V lookup: CDR1 MNHEY, CDR2 SVGAGI. As DNA, the CDR3 is TGTGCCAGCAGTTACGGTGGCACTGAAGCTTTCTTT. The encoded protein is CASSYGGTEAFF.

This chain links TRBV10-2 with TRBJ2-1; 10 bases agree with TRBD2. Trimming cost V 5 bases and J 9 bases; bases outside gene matches: 10. Germline CDR1 is WSHSY and CDR2 is SAAADI. The CDR3 extends over 15 amino acids. CDR3 region: CASSIRVAGGREQFF. The CDR3 DNA reads TGCGCCAGCAGTATAAGGGTAGCGGGAGGACGTGAGCAGTTCTTC.

This clone was detected only once. CDR3 nucleotide sequence: TGTGCCAGCAGTTACATGGCGGAATCAGGGAATGAGCAGTTCTTC. Amino acid sequence: CASSYMAESGNEQFF. The chain links TRBV6-5 to TRBJ2-1; a weak D match, TRBD1 (5 bases). Looked up from germline, CDR1 is MNHEY and CDR2 is SVGAGI. The CDR3 is made up of 15 amino acids. Trimming took 2 bases from V and 7 from J, leaving 15 bases between them.

The V call is TRBV13, the J call TRBJ1-1, with a possible D match to TRBD1 (5 bases). Trimming stripped 5 bases from V and 6 bases from J, with 16 bases between. In germline, CDR1 is PRHDT, CDR2 FYEKMQ (reference sequence). The CDR3 totals 14 residues. Here the CDR3 reads CASSPILGTAEAFF. The CDR3 bases are TGTGCCAGCAGCCCTATATTGGGGACCGCTGAAGCTTTCTTT.

This chain links TRBV9 with TRBJ2-7; D tentatively reads TRBD1 or TRBD2 (5 bases each). Deletions cut 5 bases from V and 0 bases from J, with 12 bases between. CDR3 length equals 14 residues. Germline V lookup: CDR1 SGDLS, CDR2 YYNGEE. The DNA for the CDR3 is TGTGCCAGCAGTGCCGGGACGCTCTCCTACGAGCAGTACTTC. It codes for CASSAGTLSYEQYF. The full variable domain, in which reference TRBV9 and TRBJ2-7 provide the parts outside the CDR3, is DSGVTQTPKHLITATGQRVTLRCSPRSGDLSVYWYQQSLDQGLQFLIQYYNGEERAKGNILERFSAQQFPDLHSELNLSSLELGDSALYFCASSAGTLSYEQYFGPGTRLTVT.

The CDR3 DNA follows: TGTGCCAGCAGTACCGACAGGAACACTGAAGCTTTCTTT. The encoded protein is CASSTDRNTEAFF. The chain uses TRBV2 and TRBJ1-1; tentatively, D is TRBD1 (5 bases). Germline V gene sequence: CDR1 SNHLY, CDR2 FYNNEI. CDR3 length: 13 amino acids. Trimming cost V 5 bases and J 1 base, with 8 bases left between them.

J is TRBJ2-7 and V is TRBV27, with TRBD1 identical over 7 bases. Germline CDR1 and CDR2: MNHEY and SMNVEV (reference sequence). The trim removed 8 bases at V and 1 base at J, leaving 11 bases unmatched. The CDR3 has 15 amino acids. This CDR3 is CASSPLQTGSYEQYF. CDR3 DNA: TGTGCCAGCTCTCCTCTCCAGACAGGGTCCTACGAGCAGTACTTC.

This clone was observed once. The chain couples TRBV7-8 to TRBJ2-5; TRBD1 or TRBD2 may be the D gene (5 bases each). Germline V gives CDR1 SGHVS, CDR2 FQNEAQ. The CDR3 spans 18 residues. The V gene lost 5 bases and the J gene lost 5 bases, with 27 bases spanning the gap. The CDR3 region has the DNA TGTGCCAGCAGCCCCCCATTGCGGTTCCGGACAAGAGGGGAGACCCAGTACTTC. Translation gives CASSPPLRFRTRGETQYF.

In this sample, this clone turned up a few times. The V gene is TRBV7-8, the J gene TRBJ2-3; D is undetermined. Trimming cost V 3 bases and J 3 bases, with 19 bases left between them. Per the germline V gene, CDR1 is SGHVS and CDR2 is FQNEAQ. The CDR3 is 17 amino acids. CDR3 protein: CASSFPDTARRTDTQYF. In DNA form, the CDR3 reads TGTGCCAGCAGCTTCCCAGACACAGCAAGAAGGACAGATACGCAGTATTTT.

This chain joins TRBV28 and TRBJ2-2; TRBD1 might be the D (5 bases). The CDR3 contains 14 residues. The V end lost 7 bases, the J end lost 1 base, and 10 bases lay between the germline ends. CDR1 is MDHEN and CDR2 is SYDVKM in the germline V gene. CDR3 bases: TGTGCCAGCAAAAGGGGAAGGAACACCGGGGAGCTGTTTTTT. Its translation is CASKRGRNTGELFF.

The rearrangement links TRBV5-1 to TRBJ1-1; the D is unclear. The CDR3 extends over 15 amino acids. The germline gives CDR1 SGHRS, CDR2 YFSETQ. Trimming cost V 7 bases and J 2 bases, with 18 bases left between them. DNA of the CDR3: TGCGCCAGCCGTAATCTAGGTCCAGGAAACACTGAAGCTTTCTTT. Amino acids: CASRNLGPGNTEAFF.

The chain couples TRBV6-1 to TRBJ2-1; possible D gene TRBD2, 6 bases. Germline CDR1 and CDR2: MNHNS and SASEGT. Trimming cost V 4 bases and J 5 bases, with 12 bases left between them. This CDR3 has 14 amino acids. CDR3 DNA: TGTGCCAGCAGTGTTTCACTAGCCCACAATGAGCAGTTCTTC. It yields the protein CASSVSLAHNEQFF.

The CDR3 nucleotides are TGTGCCATCAGCTATCTAGCAGCTGAGCGCAATGAGCAGTTCTTC. Translated: CAISYLAAERNEQFF. V and J are TRBV10-3 and TRBJ2-1, with D possibly being TRBD2 (5 bases). Trimming cost V 6 bases and J 6 bases, with 18 bases left between them. The CDR3 is 15 residues long. CDR1 is ENHRY and CDR2 is SYGVKD in the germline V gene.

This rearrangement joins TRBV21-1 to TRBJ2-1; the DNA was not compared with TRBD1, the D call given in the table. TRBV21-1 is annotated as a pseudogene. This CDR3 has 15 residues. The CDR3 sequence is CASRAPGQTDNEQFF. DNA for the CDR3: TGTGCCAGCAGAGCACCGGGACAGACAGACAATGAGCAGTTCTTC.

This clone has a handful of counts. This chain uses TRBV2 with TRBJ1-6; possible D gene TRBD1, 6 bases. The CDR3 sequence is 15 residues long. The germline gives CDR1 SNHLY, CDR2 FYNNEI. Trimming cost V 2 bases and J 6 bases, with 11 bases left between them. CDR3 nucleotide sequence: TGTGCCAGCAGTGAATATGGCAGGGGTAATTCACCCCTCCACTTT. It yields the protein CASSEYGRGNSPLHF.

DNA of the CDR3: TGCAGCGTTGAAATCCCAGGACAGTACTACGAGCAGTACTTC. Translating it yields CSVEIPGQYYEQYF. The chain joins TRBV29-1 to TRBJ2-7; TRBD1 is a possible D gene (6 bases). From germline, CDR1 is SQVTM and CDR2 ANQGSEA. Trimming cost V 2 bases and J 3 bases, with 14 bases left between them. This CDR3 region has 14 residues.

Judged by abundance, this clone is medium-sized. V gene TRBV11-2 combines with J gene TRBJ1-1; D is unresolved. Germline CDR1 is SGHAT and CDR2 is FQNNGV. V lost 5 bases and J 1 base, leaving 8 bases between the germline ends. The CDR3 contains 13 residues. CDR3 DNA sequence: TGTGCCAGCAGCCAAGACCCGAACACTGAAGCTTTCTTT. This encodes CASSQDPNTEAFF.

This chain uses TRBV7-9 with TRBJ2-7; possibly TRBD2 for D (6 bases). Deletions cut 4 bases from V and 0 bases from J, with 7 bases between. The germline gives CDR1 SEHNR, CDR2 FQNEAQ (reference sequence). There are 13 residues in the CDR3. CDR3 bases: TGTGCCAGCAGCTCGGGACTCTCCTACGAGCAGTACTTC. Translating gives CASSSGLSYEQYF.

This clone occurred once. This chain connects TRBV11-3 to TRBJ2-1; 13 positions agree with TRBD2. The CDR3 covers 15 residues. Germline V CDR1 and CDR2: SGHNT, YENEEA. J was trimmed by 4 bases and V by 5 bases; bases with no gene match: 2. This chain's CDR3 is CASSAGLAGYNEQFF. DNA of the CDR3: TGTGCCAGCAGCGCGGGACTAGCGGGATACAATGAGCAGTTCTTC. Full variable domain (outside the CDR3, taken from reference TRBV11-3 and TRBJ2-1): EAGVVQSPRYKIIEKKQPVAFWCNPISGHNTLYWYLQNLGQGPELLIRYENEEAVDDSQLPKDRFSAERLKGVDSTLKIQPAELGDSAVYLCASSAGLAGYNEQFFGPGTRLTVL.

This chain connects TRBV16 to TRBJ2-5, with unresolved D. Germline CDR1 KGHSY, CDR2 FQNENV. CDR3 length: 12 amino acids. Between the trimmed V and J ends, which lost 4 bases and 7 bases, there was a span of 10 bases. The CDR3: CASSPRKGTQYF. Written as DNA, the CDR3 is TGTGCCAGCAGCCCCAGGAAGGGGACCCAGTACTTC.

The CDR3, as DNA: TGTGCCAGCAGCTCCGGGTACGAGCAGTACTTC. This gives the protein CASSSGYEQYF. The genes are TRBV4-2 and TRBJ2-7; D unresolved. The CDR3 covers 11 residues. Germline V gene data show CDR1 as LGHNA and CDR2 as YNFKEQ. V was cut by 5 bases and J by 4 bases, with 6 bases left in between.